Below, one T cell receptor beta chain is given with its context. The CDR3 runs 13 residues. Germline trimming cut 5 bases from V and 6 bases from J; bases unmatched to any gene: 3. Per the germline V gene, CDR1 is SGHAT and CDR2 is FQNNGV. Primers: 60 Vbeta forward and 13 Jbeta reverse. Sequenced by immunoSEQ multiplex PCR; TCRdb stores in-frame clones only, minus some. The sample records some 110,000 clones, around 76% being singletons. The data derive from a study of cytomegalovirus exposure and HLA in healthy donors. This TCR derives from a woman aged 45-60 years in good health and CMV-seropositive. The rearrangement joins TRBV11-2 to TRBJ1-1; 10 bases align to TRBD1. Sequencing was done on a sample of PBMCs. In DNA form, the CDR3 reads TGTGCCAGCAGCGCGACAGGGGGCTCTGAAGCTTTCTTT. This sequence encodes CASSATGGSEAFF.